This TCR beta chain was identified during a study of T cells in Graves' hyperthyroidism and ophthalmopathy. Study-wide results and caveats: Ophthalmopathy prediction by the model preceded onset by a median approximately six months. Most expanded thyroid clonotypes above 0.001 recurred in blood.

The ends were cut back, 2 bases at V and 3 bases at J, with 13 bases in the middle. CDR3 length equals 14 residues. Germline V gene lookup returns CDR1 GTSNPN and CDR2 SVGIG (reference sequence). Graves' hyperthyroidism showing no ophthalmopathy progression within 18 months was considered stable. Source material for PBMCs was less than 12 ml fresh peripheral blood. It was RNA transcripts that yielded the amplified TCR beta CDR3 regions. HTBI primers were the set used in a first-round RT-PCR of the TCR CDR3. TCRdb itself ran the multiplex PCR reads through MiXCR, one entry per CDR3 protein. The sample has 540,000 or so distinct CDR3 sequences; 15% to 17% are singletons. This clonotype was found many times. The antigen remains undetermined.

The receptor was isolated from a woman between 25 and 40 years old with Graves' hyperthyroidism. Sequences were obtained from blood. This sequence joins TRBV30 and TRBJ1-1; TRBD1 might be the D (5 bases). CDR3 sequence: CAWSSTGSDTEAFF. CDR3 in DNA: TGTGCCTGGAGTAGCACAGGTAGTGACACTGAAGCTTTCTTT.